This T cell receptor (beta chain) was identified during a study of shared clonotypes between healthy human individuals. Study results and limitations: Memory subsets generally showed lower estimated richness than naive subsets.

V lost 1 base to trimming and J lost 4 bases, with 12 bases between them. This CDR3 has 15 residues. Germline lookup yields CDR1 MDHEN and CDR2 SYDVKM. Of note for this clone: What it binds is unknown.

The naive CD8 fraction comprised CD45RO-negative cells positively selected for CCR7 and excluded terminally differentiated effector memory CD45RA+ cells. Healthy HIV-negative adults with no recent acute infections or vaccinations were recruited as donors. The donor cohort consisted entirely of Caucasian adults residing in Nashville, Tennessee. Measured with immunoSEQ multiplex PCR; TCRdb has only the in-frame clones, and not every one. The sample has 760,000 or so clones, 95% to 97% seen once; the top ten hold under 0.3%. The receptor comes from a man aged 25-45 years in good health. The material sequenced was naive CD8+ T cells sorted from blood. V is TRBV28 and J is TRBJ2-3; TRBD1 is a possible D gene (5 bases). CDR3 bases: TGTGCCAGCAGTTTATACAGTACAGGTTCAGATACGCAGTATTTT. Protein: CASSLYSTGSDTQYF.